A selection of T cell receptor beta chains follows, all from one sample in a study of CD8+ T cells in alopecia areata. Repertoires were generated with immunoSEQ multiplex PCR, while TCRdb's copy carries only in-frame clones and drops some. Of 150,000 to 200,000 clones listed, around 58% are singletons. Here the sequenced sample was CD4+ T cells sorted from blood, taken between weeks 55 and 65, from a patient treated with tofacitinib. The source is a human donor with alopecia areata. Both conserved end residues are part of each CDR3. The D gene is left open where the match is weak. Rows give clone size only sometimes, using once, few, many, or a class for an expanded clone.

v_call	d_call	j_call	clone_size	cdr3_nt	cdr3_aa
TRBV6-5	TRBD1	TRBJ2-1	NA	TGTGCCAGCAGTTACTCGGGACAGGGGGCAAAGGAGCAGTTCTTC	CASSYSGQGAKEQFF
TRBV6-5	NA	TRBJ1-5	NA	TGTGCCAGCAGTTACTCGGGGGACAAGCAACAGCCCCAGCATTTT	CASSYSGDKQQPQHF
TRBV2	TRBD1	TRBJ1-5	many	TGTGCCAGCAGTGCCACAGGGGGCTTCAATCAGCCCCAGCATTTT	CASSATGGFNQPQHF
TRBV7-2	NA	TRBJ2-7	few	TGTGCCAGCAGCCGTGGACCCGGGACGGTGACCTACGAGCAGTACTTC	CASSRGPGTVTYEQYF
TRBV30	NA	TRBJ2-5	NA	TGTGCCTGGAGTGTTCCCGGGACCCAGACCCAGTACTTC	CAWSVPGTQTQYF
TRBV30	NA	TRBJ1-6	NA	TGTGCCTGGAGTTGGAGGGGACCCTATAATTCACCCCTCCACTTT	CAWSWRGPYNSPLHF
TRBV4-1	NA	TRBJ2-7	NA	TGCGCCAGCAGCCAATGGGGGACTCGGCGTCGGGAGCAGTACTTC	CASSQWGTRRREQYF
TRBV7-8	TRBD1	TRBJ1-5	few	TGTGCCAGCAGCTTAGCGGGTTCAGGGGGATGGAATCAGCCCCAGCATTTT	CASSLAGSGGWNQPQHF
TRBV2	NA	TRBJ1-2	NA	TGTGCCAGCAGTGTTGAGCTCTATGGCTACACCTTC	CASSVELYGYTF
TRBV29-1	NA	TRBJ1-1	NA	TGCAGCGTTGGGACAGTGAACACTGAAGCTTTCTTT	CSVGTVNTEAFF
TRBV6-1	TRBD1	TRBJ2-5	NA	TGTGCCAGCAGCAACACAGGGGACAGGGGTGAGACCCAGTACTTC	CASSNTGDRGETQYF
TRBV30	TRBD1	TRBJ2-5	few	TGTGCCTGGAGTGTTGGACAGGGCGTCGGGACCCAGTACTTC	CAWSVGQGVGTQYF
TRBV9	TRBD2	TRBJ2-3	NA	TGTGCCAGCAGCACCGGGAGGGGTCCAAGCCTCACAGATACGCAGTATTTT	CASSTGRGPSLTDTQYF
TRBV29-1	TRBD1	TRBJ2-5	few	TGCAGCGTTGAAGATCATGGCAGGGGGCGAGAGACCCAGTACTTC	CSVEDHGRGRETQYF
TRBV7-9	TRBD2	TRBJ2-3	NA	TGTGCCAGCAGCTTAGGGCTAGCGGGGACAGATACGCAGTATTTT	CASSLGLAGTDTQYF
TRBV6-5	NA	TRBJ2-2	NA	TGTGCCAGCAGTTCCCGGGGGTCCTCCGGGGAGCTGTTTTTT	CASSSRGSSGELFF
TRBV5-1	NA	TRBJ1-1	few	TGCGCCAGCAGCCCCTCCGGCGGGGCGAACACTGAAGCTTTCTTT	CASSPSGGANTEAFF
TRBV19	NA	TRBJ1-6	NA	TGTGCCAGTGGGATTGTTAATTCACCCCTCCACTTT	CASGIVNSPLHF
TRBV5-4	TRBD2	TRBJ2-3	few	TGTGCCACCTTCCCCGGGGGGGCTAAGGTAGCAGATACGCAGTATTTT	CATFPGGAKVADTQYF
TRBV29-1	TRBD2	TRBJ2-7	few	TGCAGCGCTGAGGGAACAGTGGCGGGGGGGGAGCAGTACTTC	CSAEGTVAGGEQYF
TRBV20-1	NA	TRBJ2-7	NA	TGCAGTGCAAGGACCTCAGGGGAGCAGTACTTC	CSARTSGEQYF
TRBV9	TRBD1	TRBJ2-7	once	TGTGCCAGCAGCCGTGGGGGGACAGGAGCCGAGGAGCAGTACTTC	CASSRGGTGAEEQYF
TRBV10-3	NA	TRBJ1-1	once	TGTGCCATTGGTAACACTGAAGCTTTCTTT	CAIGNTEAFF
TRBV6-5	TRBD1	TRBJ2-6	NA	TGTGCCAGCAGCCTTGGGACAGGGGTTCCCGTCCTGACTTTC	CASSLGTGVPVLTF
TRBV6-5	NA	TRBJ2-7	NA	TGTGCCAGCAGTTACACGGAGGACTACGCCTACGAGCAGTACTTC	CASSYTEDYAYEQYF
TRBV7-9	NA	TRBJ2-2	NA	TGTGCCAGCAGCCGACCCGGGACGGTAAACACCGGGGAGCTGTTTTTT	CASSRPGTVNTGELFF
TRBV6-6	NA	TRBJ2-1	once	TGTGCCAGCGGCTCCGCAACCAATGAGCAGTTCTTC	CASGSATNEQFF
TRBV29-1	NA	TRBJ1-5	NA	TGCAGCGTTGGGGGTGACGGAAATCAGCCCCAGCATTTT	CSVGGDGNQPQHF
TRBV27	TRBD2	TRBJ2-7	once	TGTGCCAGCAGTCTGACCCGGGGTGGGGGGGACTCCTACGAGCAGTACTTC	CASSLTRGGGDSYEQYF
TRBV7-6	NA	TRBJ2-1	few	TGTGCCAGCAGCTCCCGCCTAGCGCACTACAATGAGCAGTTCTTC	CASSSRLAHYNEQFF
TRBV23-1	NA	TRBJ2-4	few	TGCGCCAGCGCCCGACAGATTCTAGCCAAAAACATTCAGTACTTC	CASARQILAKNIQYF
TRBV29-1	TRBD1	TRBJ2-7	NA	TGCAGCGTTGAAGAGGGGGGACAGGGGGCTTCCGAGCAGTACTTC	CSVEEGGQGASEQYF